This T cell receptor beta chain appears in the sequencing data of a study of blood T cell repertoires in COVID-19. Trimming pared 7 bases from V and 0 bases from J, leaving 13 bases between. The germline V gene has CDR1 ENHRY and CDR2 SYGVKD. The CDR3 is 14 residues long. Profiling relied on immunoSEQ multiplex PCR, and the TCRdb table lists in-frame clones only, not all of them. The data show about 44,000 clones, roughly nine tenths seen once. This TCR was sampled from a woman of 80 years or more in a cohort sampled during active or convalescent COVID-19. Sequencing was done on a sample of peripheral blood. J is TRBJ2-7 and V is TRBV10-3, with D uncertain. The CDR3 DNA is TGTGCCATCAATCGAGGCGTGAGCTCCTACGAGCAGTACTTC. As protein: CAINRGVSSYEQYF.